This TCR beta chain was obtained from a study of blood T cell repertoires in COVID-19. Study at large: The analysed material was cDNA or gDNA that came from T cells, B-cell-depleted T cells, or PBMCs.

V dropped 4 bases and J dropped 1; count of bases not matched to a gene: 9. This CDR3 has 16 amino acids. From germline, CDR1 is LGHNA and CDR2 YNFKEQ. Repertoires were generated with immunoSEQ multiplex PCR, while TCRdb's copy carries only in-frame clones and drops some. The sample lists a few hundred thousand clones, around 90% occurring once. The sequence was collected from a man aged 18 to 29 with COVID-19, enrolled during active disease. The V and J genes are TRBV4-2 and TRBJ2-7; 8 nucleotides match TRBD2. Input material: peripheral blood. The CDR3 DNA reads TGTGCCAGCAGCCCCTTGGAGCTAGCGGGTTCCTACGAGCAGTACTTC. Translated: CASSPLELAGSYEQYF.